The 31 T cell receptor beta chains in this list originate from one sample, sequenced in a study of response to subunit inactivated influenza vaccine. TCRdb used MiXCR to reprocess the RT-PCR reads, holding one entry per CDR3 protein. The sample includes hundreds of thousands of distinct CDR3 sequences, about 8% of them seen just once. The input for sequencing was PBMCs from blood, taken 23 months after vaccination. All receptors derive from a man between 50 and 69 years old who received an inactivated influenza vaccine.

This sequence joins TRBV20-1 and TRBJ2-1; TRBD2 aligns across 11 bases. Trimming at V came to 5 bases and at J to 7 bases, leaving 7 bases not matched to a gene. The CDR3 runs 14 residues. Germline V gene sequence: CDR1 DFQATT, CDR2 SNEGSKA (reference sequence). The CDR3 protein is CSAYTSGRVNEQFF. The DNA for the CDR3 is TGCAGTGCTTACACTAGCGGGAGAGTTAATGAGCAGTTCTTC.

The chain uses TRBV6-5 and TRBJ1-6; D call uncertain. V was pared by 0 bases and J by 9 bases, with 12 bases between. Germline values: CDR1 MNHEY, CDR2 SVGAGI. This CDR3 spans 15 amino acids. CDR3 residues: CASSYSAKRGSPLHF. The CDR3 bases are TGTGCCAGCAGTTACTCGGCAAAACGTGGTTCACCCCTCCACTTT.

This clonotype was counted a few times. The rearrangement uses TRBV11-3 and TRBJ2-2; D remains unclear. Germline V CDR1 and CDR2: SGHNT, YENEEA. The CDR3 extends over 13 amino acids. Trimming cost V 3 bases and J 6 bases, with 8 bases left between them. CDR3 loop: CASSLGSPGELFF. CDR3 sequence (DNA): TGTGCCAGCAGCTTGGGATCCCCCGGGGAGCTGTTTTTT.

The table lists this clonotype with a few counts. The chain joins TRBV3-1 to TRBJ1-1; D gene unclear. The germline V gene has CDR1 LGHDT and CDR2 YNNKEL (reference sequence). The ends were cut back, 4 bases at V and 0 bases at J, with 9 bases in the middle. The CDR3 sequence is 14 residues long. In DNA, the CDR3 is TGTGCCAGCAGCCCGGCCTTTATGAACACTGAAGCTTTCTTT. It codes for CASSPAFMNTEAFF.

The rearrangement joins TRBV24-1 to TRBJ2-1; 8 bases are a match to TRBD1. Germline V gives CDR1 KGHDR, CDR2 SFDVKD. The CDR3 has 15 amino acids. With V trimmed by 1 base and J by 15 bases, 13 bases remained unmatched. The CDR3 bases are TGTGCCACCAGTGATTTAAGGGGCCCCTGGACAGGGATGTTCTTC. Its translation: CATSDLRGPWTGMFF.

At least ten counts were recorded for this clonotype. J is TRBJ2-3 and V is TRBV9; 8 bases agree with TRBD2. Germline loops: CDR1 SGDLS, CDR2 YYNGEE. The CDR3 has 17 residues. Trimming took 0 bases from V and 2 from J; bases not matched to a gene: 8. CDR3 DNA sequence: TGTGCCAGCAGCGTAGGTCCAGCGGGAGCGTTCACAGATACGCAGTATTTT. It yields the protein CASSVGPAGAFTDTQYF.

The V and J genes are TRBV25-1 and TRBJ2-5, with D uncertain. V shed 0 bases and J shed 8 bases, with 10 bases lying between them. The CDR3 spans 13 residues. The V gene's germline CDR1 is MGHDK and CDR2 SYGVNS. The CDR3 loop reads CASSEYNSETQYF. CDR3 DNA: TGTGCCAGCAGTGAATATAATTCCGAAACCCAGTACTTC.

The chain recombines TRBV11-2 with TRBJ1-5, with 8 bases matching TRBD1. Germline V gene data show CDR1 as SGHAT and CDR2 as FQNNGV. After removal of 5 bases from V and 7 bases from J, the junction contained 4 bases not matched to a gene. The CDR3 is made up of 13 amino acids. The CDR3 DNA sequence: TGTGCCAGCAGCCGGACAGGGTCGCAGCCCCAGCATTTT. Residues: CASSRTGSQPQHF.

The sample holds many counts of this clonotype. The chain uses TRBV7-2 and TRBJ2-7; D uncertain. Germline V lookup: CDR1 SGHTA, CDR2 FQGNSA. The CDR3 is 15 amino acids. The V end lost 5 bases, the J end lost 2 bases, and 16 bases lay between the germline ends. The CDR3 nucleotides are TGTGCCAGCAGCACGGACCTCACAGCCCCCTACGAGCAGTACTTC. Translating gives CASSTDLTAPYEQYF. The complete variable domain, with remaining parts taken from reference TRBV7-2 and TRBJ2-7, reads GAGVSQSPSNKVTEKGKDVELRCDPISGHTALYWYRQSLGQGLEFLIYFQGNSAPDKSGLPSDRFSAERTGGSVSTLTIQRTQQEDSAVYLCASSTDLTAPYEQYFGPGTRLTVT.

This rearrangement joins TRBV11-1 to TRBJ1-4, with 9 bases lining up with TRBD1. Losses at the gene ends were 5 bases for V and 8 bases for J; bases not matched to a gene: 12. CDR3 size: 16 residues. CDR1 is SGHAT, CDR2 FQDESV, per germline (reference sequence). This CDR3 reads CASSQLRTGAREKLFF. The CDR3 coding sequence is TGTGCCAGCAGCCAACTACGGACAGGGGCTAGGGAAAAACTGTTTTTT.

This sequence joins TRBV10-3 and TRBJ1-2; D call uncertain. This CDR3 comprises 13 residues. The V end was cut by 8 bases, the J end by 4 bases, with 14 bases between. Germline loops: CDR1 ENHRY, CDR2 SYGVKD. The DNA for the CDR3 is TGTGCCATCGTATCTGACACCCTCTATGGCTACACCTTC. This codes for CAIVSDTLYGYTF.

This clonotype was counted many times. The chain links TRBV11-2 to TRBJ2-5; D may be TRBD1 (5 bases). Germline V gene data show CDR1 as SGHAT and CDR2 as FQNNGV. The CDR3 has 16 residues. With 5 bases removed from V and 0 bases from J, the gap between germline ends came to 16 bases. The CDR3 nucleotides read TGTGCCAGCAGCCACTCGAAGACAGTTTACCAAGAGACCCAGTACTTC. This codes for CASSHSKTVYQETQYF.

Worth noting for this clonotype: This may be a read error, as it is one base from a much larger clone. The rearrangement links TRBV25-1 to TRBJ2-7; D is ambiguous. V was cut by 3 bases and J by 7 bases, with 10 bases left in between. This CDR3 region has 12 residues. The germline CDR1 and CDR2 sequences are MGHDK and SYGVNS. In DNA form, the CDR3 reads TGTGCCAGCAGTGATAGGGTGCAGGAGCAGTACTTC. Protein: CASSDRVQEQYF.

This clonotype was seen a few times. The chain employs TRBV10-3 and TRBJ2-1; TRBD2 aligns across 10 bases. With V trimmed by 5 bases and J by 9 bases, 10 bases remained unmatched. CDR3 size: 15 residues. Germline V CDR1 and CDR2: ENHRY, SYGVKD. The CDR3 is CAISRAGTSVSEQFF. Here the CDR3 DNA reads TGTGCCATCAGTAGAGCCGGGACTAGCGTTAGTGAGCAGTTCTTC.

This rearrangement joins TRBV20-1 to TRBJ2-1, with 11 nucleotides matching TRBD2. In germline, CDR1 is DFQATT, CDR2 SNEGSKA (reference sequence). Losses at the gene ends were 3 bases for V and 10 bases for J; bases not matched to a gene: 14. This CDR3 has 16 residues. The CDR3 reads CSASDSGRAAFNEQFF. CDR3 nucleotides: TGCAGTGCTAGTGATAGCGGGAGGGCCGCGTTTAACGAGCAGTTCTTC.

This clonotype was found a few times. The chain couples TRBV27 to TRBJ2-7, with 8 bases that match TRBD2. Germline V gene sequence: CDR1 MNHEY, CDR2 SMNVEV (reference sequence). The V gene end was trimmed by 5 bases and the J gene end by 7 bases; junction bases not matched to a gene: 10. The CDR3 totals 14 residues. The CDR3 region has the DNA TGTGCCAGCAGTCCCGGGATGGGCGGGGGGGAGCAGTACTTC. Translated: CASSPGMGGGEQYF.

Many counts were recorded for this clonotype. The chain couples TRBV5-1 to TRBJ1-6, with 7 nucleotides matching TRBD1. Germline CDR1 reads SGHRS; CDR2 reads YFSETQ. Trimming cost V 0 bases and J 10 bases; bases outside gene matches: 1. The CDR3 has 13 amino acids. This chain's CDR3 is CASSLDRGSPLHF. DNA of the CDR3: TGCGCCAGCAGCTTGGACAGGGGCTCACCCCTCCACTTT.

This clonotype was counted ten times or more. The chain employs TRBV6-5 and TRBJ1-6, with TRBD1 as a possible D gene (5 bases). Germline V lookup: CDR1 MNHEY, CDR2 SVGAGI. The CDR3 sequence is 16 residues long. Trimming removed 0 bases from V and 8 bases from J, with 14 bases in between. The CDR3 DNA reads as TGTGCCAGCAGTTACTCGGGTCTCAGGGCGTATTCACCCCTCCACTTT. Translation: CASSYSGLRAYSPLHF.

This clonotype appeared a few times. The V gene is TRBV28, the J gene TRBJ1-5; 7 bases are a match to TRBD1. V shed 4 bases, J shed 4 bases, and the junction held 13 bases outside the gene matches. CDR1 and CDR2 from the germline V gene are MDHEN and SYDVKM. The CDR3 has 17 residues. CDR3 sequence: CASSSPGGGRWNQPQHF. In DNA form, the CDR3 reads TGTGCCAGCAGTTCCCCAGGAGGGGGCAGATGGAATCAGCCCCAGCATTTT.

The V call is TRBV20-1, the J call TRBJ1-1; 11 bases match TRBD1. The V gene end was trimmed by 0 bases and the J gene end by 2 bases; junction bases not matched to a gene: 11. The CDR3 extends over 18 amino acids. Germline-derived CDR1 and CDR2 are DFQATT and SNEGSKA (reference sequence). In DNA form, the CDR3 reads TGCAGTGCTAGAGACCCTCTTGGACAGGGGGCTTATAACACTGAAGCTTTCTTT. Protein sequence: CSARDPLGQGAYNTEAFF.

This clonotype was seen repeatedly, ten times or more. This CDR3 reads CASSADRGEQFF. The CDR3 region has the DNA TGTGCCAGCAGCGCTGACAGGGGTGAGCAGTTCTTC. The rearrangement uses TRBV9 and TRBJ2-1; 8 bases fit TRBD1. The germline CDR1 and CDR2 sequences are SGDLS and YYNGEE. The J segment lost 9 bases and the V segment lost 3 bases, leaving 2 bases of the junction unmatched. This CDR3 is 12 amino acids long.

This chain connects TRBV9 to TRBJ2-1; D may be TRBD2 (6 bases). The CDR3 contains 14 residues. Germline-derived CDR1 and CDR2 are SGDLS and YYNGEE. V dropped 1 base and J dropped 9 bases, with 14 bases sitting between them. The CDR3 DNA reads TGTGCCAGCAGCGTAACTATGCGGGACCCTGAGCAGTTCTTC. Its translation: CASSVTMRDPEQFF.

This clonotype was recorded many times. The CDR3 DNA follows: TGCGCCAGCAGCGTCCAAGAGACCCAGTACTTC. Translated: CASSVQETQYF. The chain links TRBV5-1 to TRBJ2-5; D is ambiguous. This CDR3 region has 11 residues. Germline V gene data show CDR1 as SGHRS and CDR2 as YFSETQ. The ends were cut back, 4 bases at V and 1 base at J, with 2 bases in the middle. The entire variable domain, with the rest obtained from reference TRBV5-1 and TRBJ2-5, is as follows: KAGVTQTPRYLIKTRGQQVTLSCSPISGHRSVSWYQQTPGQGLQFLFEYFSETQRNKGNFPGRFSGRQFSNSRSEMNVSTLELGDSALYLCASSVQETQYFGPGTRLLVL.

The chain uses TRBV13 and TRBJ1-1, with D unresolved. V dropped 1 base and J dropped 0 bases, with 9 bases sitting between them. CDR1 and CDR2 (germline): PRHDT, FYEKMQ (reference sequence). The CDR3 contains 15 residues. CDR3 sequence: CASSLEAGLNTEAFF. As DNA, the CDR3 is TGTGCCAGCAGCTTAGAGGCCGGGCTGAACACTGAAGCTTTCTTT.

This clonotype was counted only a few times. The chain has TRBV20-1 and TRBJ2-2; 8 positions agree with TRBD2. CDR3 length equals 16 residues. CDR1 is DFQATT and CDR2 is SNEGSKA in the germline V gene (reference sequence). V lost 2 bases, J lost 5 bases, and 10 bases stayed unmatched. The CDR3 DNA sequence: TGCAGTGCTAGAAATCCCCGGGGGGGCCATACCGGGGAGCTGTTTTTT. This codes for CSARNPRGGHTGELFF.

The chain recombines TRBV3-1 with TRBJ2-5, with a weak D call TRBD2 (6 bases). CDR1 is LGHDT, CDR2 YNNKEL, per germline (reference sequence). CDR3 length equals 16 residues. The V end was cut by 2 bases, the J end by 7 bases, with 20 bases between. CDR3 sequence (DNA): TGTGCCAGCAGCCAACGGAGACCAGCGGAGGGAAGGACCCAGTACTTC. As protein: CASSQRRPAEGRTQYF.

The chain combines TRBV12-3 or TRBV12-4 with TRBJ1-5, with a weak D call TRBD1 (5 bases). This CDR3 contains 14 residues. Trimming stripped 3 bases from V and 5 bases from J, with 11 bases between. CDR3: CASSFAGTHQPQHF. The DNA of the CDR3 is TGTGCCAGCAGTTTCGCGGGGACTCATCAGCCCCAGCATTTT.

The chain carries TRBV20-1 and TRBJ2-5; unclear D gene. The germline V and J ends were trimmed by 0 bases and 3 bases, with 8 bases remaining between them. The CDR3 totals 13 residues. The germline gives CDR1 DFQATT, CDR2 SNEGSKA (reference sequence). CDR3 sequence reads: CSARDFRKETQYF. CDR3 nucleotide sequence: TGCAGTGCTAGAGATTTTAGGAAAGAGACCCAGTACTTC.

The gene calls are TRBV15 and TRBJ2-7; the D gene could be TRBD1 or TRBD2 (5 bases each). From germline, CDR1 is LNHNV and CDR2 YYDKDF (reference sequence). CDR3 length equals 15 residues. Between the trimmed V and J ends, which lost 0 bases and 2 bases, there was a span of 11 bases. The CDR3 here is CATSRDRDRPYEQYF. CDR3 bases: TGTGCCACCAGCAGAGACCGGGACCGACCCTACGAGCAGTACTTC.

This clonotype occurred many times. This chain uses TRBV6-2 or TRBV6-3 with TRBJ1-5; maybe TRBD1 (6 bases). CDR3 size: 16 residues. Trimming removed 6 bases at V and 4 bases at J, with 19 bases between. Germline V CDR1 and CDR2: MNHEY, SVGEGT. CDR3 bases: TGTGCCAGCAGCGCGGCGTACAGGGTCCCTAATCAGCCCCAGCATTTT. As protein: CASSAAYRVPNQPQHF.

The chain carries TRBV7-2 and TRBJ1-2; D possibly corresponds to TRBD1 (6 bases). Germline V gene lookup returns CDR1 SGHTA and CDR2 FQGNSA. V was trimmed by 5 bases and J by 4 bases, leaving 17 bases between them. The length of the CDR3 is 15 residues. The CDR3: CASSGRQGFAYGYTF. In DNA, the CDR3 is TGTGCCAGCAGCGGAAGGCAGGGGTTCGCCTATGGCTACACCTTC.